This note documents a single T cell receptor beta chain sequence. The antigen is undetermined. The CDR3 sequence is 17 residues long. Germline loops: CDR1 SGHAT, CDR2 FQDESV (reference sequence). J gave up 3 bases and V 11 bases, and 15 bases lay outside the gene matches. The sample belongs to a study of graft-versus-host responses after intestinal transplantation. Overall study: Every one of the recipients received anti-thymocyte globulin induction and afterwards took tacrolimus and steroids for around 3 years.

TCRdb's table, derived via immunoSEQ multiplex PCR, lists solely in-frame clones and lacks some. The sample lists 85,000 to 130,000 clones, roughly 84% seen once, with around 0.9% in the top ten. General observations from the study: Present in recipient marrow, GvH clones included some that appeared first in ileum or blood. Allografts of one patient group, those with graft-donor T cell macrochimerism, had high graft-versus-host to host-versus-graft clonal ratios.

The chain employs TRBV11-1 and TRBJ2-2; 10 bases are shared with TRBD2. The TCR originated in a human donor who received an intestinal transplant. The sequencing here drew on unstimulated CD4+ T cells sorted from spleen or lymph node cells, taken before intestinal transplant. As DNA, the CDR3 is TGTGCCCTTAAGGAGCTAGCGGGGGTTATTTACACCGGGGAGCTGTTTTTT. It translates to CALKELAGVIYTGELFF.